This note documents a single TCR beta chain sequence. Reverse transcription of about 0.5 to 1 ug RNA was carried out with random hexamers. Amplification of the TCR beta CDR3 was carried out by immunoSEQ multiplex PCR, which spanned a total of 54 Vbeta and 13 Jbeta segments. TCRdb ran MiXCR on the immunoSEQ multiplex PCR reads and lists one entry per CDR3 protein. The sample has 150,000 to 200,000 distinct CDR3 sequences; around 96% are singletons. This specimen comes from a study of CD8 T cells in Susac syndrome. V lost 0 bases and J 0 bases, leaving 7 bases between the germline ends. Germline V gives CDR1 SGHRS, CDR2 YFSETQ. The CDR3 runs 14 residues. High-throughput TCR beta sequencing covered peripheral CD8+ and CD4+ T cells. The CD8+ and CD4+ T cells were negatively isolated, with the TEMRA cells enriched by FACS.

The chain employs TRBV5-1 and TRBJ2-7; no firm D call. The clonotype was recovered from a human donor with multiple sclerosis. The specimen sequenced was CD4+ T cells from PBMCs. The CDR3 DNA reads as TGCGCCAGCAGCTTGGGCCCTCCCTCCTACGAGCAGTACTTC. This translates into CASSLGPPSYEQYF.